Presented here are 26 T cell receptor beta chains from one specimen sequenced in a study of blood T cell repertoires in COVID-19. Assay: immunoSEQ multiplex PCR; the TCRdb copy retains only in-frame clones and omits some. This table has about 190,000 clones, nearly 90% appearing once. The sequenced material came from peripheral blood. Receptor source: a woman between 40 and 50 years old who had recovered from COVID-19.

This chain links TRBV3-1 (or the pseudogene TRBV3-2) with TRBJ1-2, with a tentative D call TRBD1 (5 bases). Per germline, CDR1 LGHDT and CDR2 YNNKEL (reference sequence). V lost 4 bases and J lost 4, with 16 bases in between. The CDR3 spans 15 residues. Written as DNA, the CDR3 is TGTGCCAGCAGCCGAACCGGGACTCAAGCCTATGGCTACACCTTC. Amino acid sequence: CASSRTGTQAYGYTF.

The gene calls are TRBV18 and TRBJ1-4; D unclear. Germline CDR1 and CDR2: KGHSH and LQKENI. V lost 3 bases and J lost 4, with 12 bases in between. The CDR3 has 15 amino acids. The CDR3 loop is CASSPLGAGNEKLFF. The CDR3 coding sequence is TGTGCCAGCTCACCCCTCGGAGCCGGTAATGAAAAACTGTTTTTT. The entire variable domain, with the rest obtained from reference TRBV18 and TRBJ1-4, is as follows: NAGVMQNPRHLVRRRGQEARLRCSPMKGHSHVYWYRQLPEEGLKFMVYLQKENIIDESGMPKERFSAEFPKEGPSILRIQQVVRGDSAAYFCASSPLGAGNEKLFFGSGTQLSVL.

The chain links TRBV5-1 to TRBJ1-4; D is perhaps TRBD1 (5 bases). This CDR3 region has 14 residues. Trimming removed 4 bases at V and 5 bases at J, with 12 bases between. Looked up from germline, CDR1 is SGHRS and CDR2 is YFSETQ. The CDR3 nucleotides read TGCGCCAGCAGCATCCAGGGATTAAATGAAAAACTGTTTTTT. Protein sequence: CASSIQGLNEKLFF.

The chain employs TRBV29-1 and TRBJ1-1; weak D call: TRBD1 (6 bases). V was shortened by 5 bases and J by 4 bases, with 14 bases between the two germline ends. The CDR3 has 13 amino acids. Germline V gives CDR1 SQVTM, CDR2 ANQGSEA. This CDR3 reads CSVNGQPFTEAFF. The DNA for the CDR3 is TGCAGCGTTAATGGACAGCCTTTCACTGAAGCTTTCTTT.

This chain connects TRBV7-9 to TRBJ2-2; a weak D match, TRBD2 (6 bases). Germline lookup yields CDR1 SEHNR and CDR2 FQNEAQ (reference sequence). Trimming shortened V by 5 bases and J by 4 bases, and 14 bases separated the two germline ends. The CDR3 is 15 amino acids. CDR3 residues: CASSQEGFGTGELFF. CDR3 coding DNA: TGTGCCAGCAGCCAGGAGGGGTTCGGCACCGGGGAGCTGTTTTTT.

The rearrangement joins TRBV24-1 to TRBJ2-5, with D possibly matching TRBD2 (5 bases). Germline CDR1 KGHDR, CDR2 SFDVKD. Trimming took off 5 bases at V and 4 bases at J, with 7 bases between the two ends. CDR3 size: 12 residues. CDR3 sequence: CATSGSGETQYF. For the CDR3, the DNA is TGTGCCACCAGTGGCAGCGGAGAGACCCAGTACTTC.

The chain couples TRBV6-5 to TRBJ1-6; D possibly corresponds to TRBD1 (5 bases). Trimming took off 4 bases at V and 1 base at J, with 11 bases between the two ends. Germline CDR1 and CDR2: MNHEY and SVGAGI. This CDR3 spans 16 amino acids. Here the CDR3 DNA reads TGTGCCAGCAGTTCGATAGGGGTTTCCTATAATTCACCCCTCCACTTT. Protein: CASSSIGVSYNSPLHF.

This chain connects TRBV6-5 to TRBJ2-1, with 9 bases aligning to TRBD2. V lost 6 bases, J lost 3 bases, and 0 bases stayed unmatched. The CDR3 consists of 13 residues. Germline CDR1 and CDR2: MNHEY and SVGAGI. CDR3 sequence reads: CASRAGGYNEQFF. CDR3 nucleotide sequence: TGTGCCAGCAGAGCGGGAGGCTACAATGAGCAGTTCTTC.

This clone was seen a single time. J is TRBJ2-2 and V is TRBV24-1; 7 bases agree with TRBD1. V dropped 1 base and J dropped 4; count of bases not matched to a gene: 8. Germline CDR1 KGHDR, CDR2 SFDVKD. This CDR3 region has 17 residues. Written as DNA, the CDR3 is TGTGCCACCAGTGATTTCATGGGACAGAGCCTCACCGGGGAGCTGTTTTTT. Encoded protein: CATSDFMGQSLTGELFF.

CDR3 nucleotide sequence: TGCGCCAGCAGCTTGTCGGGGGGCGATGGCTACACCTTC. It encodes CASSLSGGDGYTF. V usage is TRBV5-1 and J usage is TRBJ1-2; perhaps TRBD1 as D (6 bases). V shed 1 base and J shed 6 bases, with 10 bases lying between them. This CDR3 is 13 amino acids long. The germline gives CDR1 SGHRS, CDR2 YFSETQ.

This chain joins TRBV20-1 and TRBJ1-2, with D maybe TRBD1 (6 bases). Germline V gene lookup returns CDR1 DFQATT and CDR2 SNEGSKA (reference sequence). This CDR3 region has 10 residues. The V and J ends lost 5 bases and 8 bases respectively, with 9 bases between them. CDR3 nucleotide sequence: TGCAGTGCTGGGGGCCAGGGCTACACCTTC. This encodes CSAGGQGYTF.

J is TRBJ2-2 and V is TRBV5-1, with D hard to call. Germline CDR1 SGHRS, CDR2 YFSETQ. CDR3 length: 14 amino acids. The V and J ends lost 2 bases and 8 bases respectively, with 13 bases between them. As DNA, the CDR3 is TGCGCCAGCAGCTTACCAACTCCGTCTGGGGAGCTGTTTTTT. Translated, it gives CASSLPTPSGELFF.

The chain recombines TRBV7-9 with TRBJ2-3; D gene ambiguous. Germline loops: CDR1 SEHNR, CDR2 FQNEAQ (reference sequence). Trimming removed 9 bases at V and 6 bases at J, with 13 bases between. The CDR3 runs 12 residues. The CDR3 bases are TGTGCCAGGAGCCCTCTAGTGGATACGCAGTATTTT. It codes for CARSPLVDTQYF.

V and J are TRBV28 and TRBJ2-7; D remains ambiguous. The CDR3 is made up of 13 amino acids. Germline values: CDR1 MDHEN, CDR2 SYDVKM. V dropped 3 bases and J dropped 4 bases, with 10 bases sitting between them. DNA of the CDR3: TGTGCCAGCAGTTTTGCGCCCTTTTACGAGCAGTACTTC. It translates to CASSFAPFYEQYF.

The table lists this clone with a count of one. This chain joins TRBV10-2 and TRBJ2-1; possibly TRBD1 for D (6 bases). The V end lost 6 bases, the J end lost 5 bases, and 14 bases lay between the germline ends. Germline V lookup: CDR1 WSHSY, CDR2 SAAADI. There are 14 residues in the CDR3. The CDR3 DNA reads as TGCGCCAGCAGAACCGGGACATGGGACAATGAGCAGTTCTTC. Translation gives CASRTGTWDNEQFF.

The chain has TRBV5-1 and TRBJ2-5; 7 nucleotides agree with TRBD2. The trim removed 1 base at V and 2 bases at J, leaving 8 bases unmatched. Germline lookup yields CDR1 SGHRS and CDR2 YFSETQ. CDR3 length: 16 amino acids. The CDR3 sequence: CASSLMVAGTQETQYF. The CDR3 bases are TGCGCCAGCAGCTTGATGGTAGCGGGCACACAAGAGACCCAGTACTTC.

The J gene is TRBJ2-2, the V gene TRBV5-6; D call uncertain. CDR1 and CDR2 (germline): SGHDT, YYEEEE. The germline V and J ends were trimmed by 2 bases and 2 bases, with 4 bases remaining between them. This CDR3 spans 13 amino acids. Here the CDR3 DNA reads TGTGCCAGCAGCTTCTTAAACACCGGGGAGCTGTTTTTT. This gives the protein CASSFLNTGELFF.

This chain connects TRBV5-5 to TRBJ1-1; unclear D gene. Germline CDR1 and CDR2: SGHKS and YYEKEE (reference sequence). The CDR3 runs 14 residues. Trimming pared 0 bases from V and 1 base from J, leaving 7 bases between. The CDR3 is CASSLEYRNTEAFF. The DNA for the CDR3 is TGTGCCAGCAGCTTGGAATACAGGAACACTGAAGCTTTCTTT.

The rearrangement joins TRBV19 to TRBJ1-5, with unresolved D. Germline lookup yields CDR1 LNHDA and CDR2 SQIVND (reference sequence). The CDR3 covers 16 residues. Between the trimmed V and J ends, which lost 6 bases and 0 bases, there was a span of 15 bases. Written as DNA, the CDR3 is TGTGCCAGTAGCCCCGGCGCGGGGTTTAGCAATCAGCCCCAGCATTTT. Its translation is CASSPGAGFSNQPQHF.

J is TRBJ1-1 and V is TRBV7-3; 12 nucleotides align to TRBD1. V trimming: 5 bases; J trimming: 4 bases; junction bases outside the gene matches: 5. The length of the CDR3 is 15 residues. CDR1 is SGHTA, CDR2 FQGTGA, per germline. The CDR3 DNA reads TGTGCCAGCAGCCCAGGGACAGGGGGCGTCACTGAAGCTTTCTTT. This encodes CASSPGTGGVTEAFF.

The chain carries TRBV29-1 and TRBJ2-1; 10 nucleotides match TRBD1. The trim removed 4 bases at V and 0 bases at J, leaving 12 bases unmatched. The CDR3 loop spans 18 amino acids. Germline V lookup: CDR1 SQVTM, CDR2 ANQGSEA. This CDR3 is CSVVSGQGTPNSYNEQFF. CDR3 nucleotides: TGCAGCGTTGTGTCGGGACAGGGGACGCCTAACTCCTACAATGAGCAGTTCTTC.

This chain uses TRBV7-9 with TRBJ2-3; possible D gene TRBD2, 5 bases. Looked up from germline, CDR1 is SEHNR and CDR2 is FQNEAQ (reference sequence). The CDR3 is 15 residues long. Deletions cut 5 bases from V and 6 bases from J, with 18 bases between. The chain's CDR3 is CASSPVASGGDTQYF. The CDR3 nucleotides are TGTGCCAGCAGCCCCGTGGCGAGCGGAGGCGATACGCAGTATTTT. Together with reference TRBV7-9 and TRBJ2-3, the CDR3 gives the full variable domain: DTGVSQNPRHKITKRGQNVTFRCDPISEHNRLYWYRQTLGQGPEFLTYFQNEAQLEKSRLLSDRFSAERPKGSFSTLEIQRTEQGDSAMYLCASSPVASGGDTQYFGPGTRLTVL.

The chain recombines TRBV27 with TRBJ2-1; 7 bases agree with TRBD1. There are 14 residues in the CDR3. Germline V gene data show CDR1 as MNHEY and CDR2 as SMNVEV (reference sequence). Losses at the gene ends were 6 bases for V and 4 bases for J; bases not matched to a gene: 6. Written as DNA, the CDR3 is TGTGCCAGCAGCCCGGACAGGTCTTACAATGAGCAGTTCTTC. Residues: CASSPDRSYNEQFF.

The J gene is TRBJ1-6, the V gene TRBV4-3; 11 nucleotides align to TRBD1. CDR1 and CDR2 (germline): LGHNA, YSLEER. J gave up 9 bases and V 1 base, and 2 bases lay outside the gene matches. CDR3 length: 15 amino acids. The CDR3 DNA is TGCGCCAGCAGCCAAGCGGGGACAGGGGGTTCACCCCTCCACTTT. Translation: CASSQAGTGGSPLHF.

J is TRBJ1-4 and V is TRBV19, with 8 bases identical to TRBD1. Germline V gene sequence: CDR1 LNHDA, CDR2 SQIVND (reference sequence). With 3 bases clipped from V and 0 bases from J, the junction kept 6 bases outside the gene matches. The length of the CDR3 is 17 residues. CDR3 amino acids: CASSIKGQGATNEKLFF. CDR3 sequence (DNA): TGTGCCAGTAGTATTAAAGGACAGGGCGCAACTAATGAAAAACTGTTTTTT.

The sample holds one count of this clone. The gene calls are TRBV5-1 and TRBJ1-2; 9 bases are shared with TRBD1. Losses at the gene ends were 4 bases for V and 8 bases for J; bases not matched to a gene: 15. In germline, CDR1 is SGHRS, CDR2 YFSETQ. The CDR3 sequence is 16 residues long. This chain's CDR3 is CASSTASGQGLSGYTF. CDR3 DNA: TGCGCCAGCAGCACCGCAAGTGGACAGGGGCTAAGCGGCTACACCTTC. The entire variable domain, with the rest obtained from reference TRBV5-1 and TRBJ1-2, is as follows: KAGVTQTPRYLIKTRGQQVTLSCSPISGHRSVSWYQQTPGQGLQFLFEYFSETQRNKGNFPGRFSGRQFSNSRSEMNVSTLELGDSALYLCASSTASGQGLSGYTFGSGTRLTVV.